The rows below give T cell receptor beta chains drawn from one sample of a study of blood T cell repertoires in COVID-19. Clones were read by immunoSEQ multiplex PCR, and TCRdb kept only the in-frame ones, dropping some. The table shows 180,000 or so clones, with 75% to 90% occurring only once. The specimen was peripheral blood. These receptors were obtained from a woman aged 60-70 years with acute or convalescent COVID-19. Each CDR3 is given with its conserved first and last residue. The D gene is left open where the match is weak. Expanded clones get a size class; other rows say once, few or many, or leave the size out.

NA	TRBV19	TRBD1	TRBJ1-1	CASSTRTGRNTEAFF	TGTGCCAGTAGTACCAGGACAGGGAGGAACACTGAAGCTTTCTTT
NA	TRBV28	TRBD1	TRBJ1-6	CASSPIVGQGNSPLHF	TGTGCCAGCAGCCCTATCGTGGGACAGGGAAACTCACCCCTCCACTTT
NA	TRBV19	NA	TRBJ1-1	CASGDLNTEAFF	TGTGCCAGTGGGGACTTGAACACTGAAGCTTTCTTT
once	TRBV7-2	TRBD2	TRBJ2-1	CASSLATGGPINEQFF	TGTGCCAGCAGCTTAGCCACGGGAGGGCCTATCAATGAGCAGTTCTTC
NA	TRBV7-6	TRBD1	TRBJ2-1	CASSTGGLGPLNEQFF	TGTGCCAGCAGCACAGGGGGACTGGGGCCACTCAATGAGCAGTTCTTC
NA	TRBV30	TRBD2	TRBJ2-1	CAWGGLADGYNEQFF	TGTGCCTGGGGGGGACTAGCGGACGGCTACAATGAGCAGTTCTTC
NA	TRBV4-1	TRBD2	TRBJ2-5	CASSQPSGRGTQYF	TGCGCCAGCAGCCAACCTAGCGGGAGGGGTACCCAGTACTTC
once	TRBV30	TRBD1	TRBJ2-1	CAWNRGHDNEQFF	TGTGCCTGGAACAGGGGGCACGACAATGAGCAGTTCTTC
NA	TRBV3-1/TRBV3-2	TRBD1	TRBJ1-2	CASSHGQGYGYTF	TGTGCCAGCAGCCACGGACAGGGCTATGGCTACACCTTC
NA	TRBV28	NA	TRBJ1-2	CASSWTTGRYGYTF	TGTGCCAGCAGTTGGACAACAGGGAGATATGGCTACACCTTC
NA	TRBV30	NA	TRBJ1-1	CARMQGQGRNTEAFF	TGTGCCCGCATGCAAGGGCAGGGAAGAAACACTGAAGCTTTCTTT
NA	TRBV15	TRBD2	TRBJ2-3	CATSRGTSVADTQYF	TGTGCCACCAGCAGAGGGACTAGCGTTGCAGATACGCAGTATTTT
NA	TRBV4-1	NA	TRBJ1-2	CASSQEGRLWGYTF	TGCGCCAGCAGCCAAGAGGGGAGACTGTGGGGCTACACCTTC
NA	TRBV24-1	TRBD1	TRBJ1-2	CATSDKSTGTERWGYTF	TGTGCCACCAGTGATAAGTCGACAGGGACCGAAAGGTGGGGCTACACCTTC
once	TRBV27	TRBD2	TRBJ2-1	CASTRTSGKINEQFF	TGTGCCAGCACCCGGACTAGCGGGAAAATAAATGAGCAGTTCTTC
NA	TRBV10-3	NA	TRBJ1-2	CAISPPRGSRNYGYTF	TGTGCCATCAGTCCCCCCAGGGGTTCTCGAAACTATGGCTACACCTTC
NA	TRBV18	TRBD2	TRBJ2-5	CASSPSSGVQETQYF	TGTGCCAGCTCACCATCTAGCGGGGTACAAGAGACCCAGTACTTC
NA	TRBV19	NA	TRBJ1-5	CASEYRWGGGSNQPQHF	TGTGCCAGTGAGTATCGGTGGGGGGGAGGCAGCAATCAGCCCCAGCATTTT
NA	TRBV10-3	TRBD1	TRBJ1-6	CAISDSLGQGGSPLHF	TGTGCCATCAGTGACAGTTTGGGGCAGGGGGGTTCACCCCTCCACTTT
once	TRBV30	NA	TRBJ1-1	CAWSVQTEAFF	TGTGCCTGGAGTGTACAGACTGAAGCTTTCTTT
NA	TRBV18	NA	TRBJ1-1	CASSPSITANEAFF	TGTGCCAGCTCACCAAGTATAACAGCCAATGAAGCTTTCTTT
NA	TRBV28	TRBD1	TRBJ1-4	CASSPLPGQGNEKLFF	TGTGCCAGCAGTCCCCTACCGGGACAGGGGAATGAAAAACTGTTTTTT
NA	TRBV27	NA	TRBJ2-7	CASSLWQGNNEQYF	TGTGCCAGCAGTTTATGGCAGGGTAATAACGAGCAGTACTTC
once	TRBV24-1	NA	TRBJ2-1	CATSDPGTEQFF	TGTGCCACCAGTGACCCCGGGACAGAGCAGTTCTTC
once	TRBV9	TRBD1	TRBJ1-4	CASSEGQGAKATNEKLFF	TGTGCCAGCAGCGAAGGACAGGGGGCGAAAGCTACTAATGAAAAACTGTTTTTT
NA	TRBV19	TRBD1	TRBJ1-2	CASTSTGALSLSNYGYTF	TGTGCCAGTACCTCAACAGGGGCCCTTTCTTTGAGCAACTATGGCTACACCTTC
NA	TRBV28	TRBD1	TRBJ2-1	CASSSGQGDLSEQFF	TGTGCCAGCAGTTCAGGACAGGGGGATCTCAGTGAGCAGTTCTTC
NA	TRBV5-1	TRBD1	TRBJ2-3	CASSRDRGWDTQYF	TGCGCCAGCAGCAGGGACAGGGGTTGGGATACGCAGTATTTT
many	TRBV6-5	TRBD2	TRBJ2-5	CASGLAGAETQYF	TGTGCCAGCGGGCTAGCGGGAGCAGAGACCCAGTACTTC
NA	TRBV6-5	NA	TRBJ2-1	CASRSLAGGNEQFF	TGTGCCAGCAGATCACTAGCAGGGGGCAATGAGCAGTTCTTC
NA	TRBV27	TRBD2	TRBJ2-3	CASRVAGASTDTQYF	TGTGCCAGCAGGGTAGCGGGAGCTAGCACAGATACGCAGTATTTT
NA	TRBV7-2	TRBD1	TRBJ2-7	CASSFPGQGNYEQYF	TGTGCCAGCAGCTTTCCGGGACAGGGGAACTACGAGCAGTACTTC
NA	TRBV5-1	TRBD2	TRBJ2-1	CASSFLAGGSNEQFF	TGCGCCAGCAGCTTCCTAGCGGGAGGGTCCAATGAGCAGTTCTTC
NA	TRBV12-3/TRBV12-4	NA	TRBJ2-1	CASSLGQTGEQFF	TGTGCCAGCAGTTTAGGGCAGACGGGTGAGCAGTTCTTC
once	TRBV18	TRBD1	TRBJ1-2	CASSPDQTGGFYGYTF	TGTGCCAGCTCACCGGATCAGACAGGGGGCTTCTATGGCTACACCTTC
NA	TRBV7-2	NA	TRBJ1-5	CASSLTYPSTTNNQPQHF	TGTGCCAGCAGCTTAACCTACCCATCTACGACTAACAATCAGCCCCAGCATTTT
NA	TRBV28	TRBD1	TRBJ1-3	CASSPPGQASGNTIYF	TGTGCCAGCAGCCCACCGGGACAGGCCTCTGGAAACACCATATATTTT
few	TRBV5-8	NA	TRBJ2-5	CASVGILGQIRTGTQYF	TGTGCCAGCGTCGGCATCCTCGGACAGATCCGTACGGGGACCCAGTACTTC
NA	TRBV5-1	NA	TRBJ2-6	CASSPGQGGGANVLTF	TGCGCCAGCAGCCCCGGGCAGGGCGGTGGGGCCAACGTCCTGACTTTC
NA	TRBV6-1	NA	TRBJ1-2	CASSDSPFRLNYGYTF	TGTGCCAGCAGTGATTCTCCCTTTCGGTTGAACTATGGCTACACCTTC
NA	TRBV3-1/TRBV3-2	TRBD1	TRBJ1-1	CASTTGGRTEAFF	TGTGCCAGCACGACAGGGGGAAGGACTGAAGCTTTCTTT
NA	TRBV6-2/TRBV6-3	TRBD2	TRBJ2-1	CASSYPTSGPTPSYNEQFF	TGTGCCAGCAGTTACCCGACTAGCGGCCCAACCCCCTCCTACAATGAGCAGTTCTTC
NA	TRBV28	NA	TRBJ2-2	CASSLHTEPGELFF	TGTGCCAGCAGTCTTCATACAGAGCCCGGGGAGCTGTTTTTT
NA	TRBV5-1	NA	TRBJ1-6	CASTSSYNSPLHF	TGCGCCAGCACCAGCTCCTATAATTCACCCCTCCACTTT